This T cell receptor beta chain was sequenced for a study of cytomegalovirus exposure and HLA in healthy donors. General study points: Presence/absence analysis assumed near-uniform sequencing depth across donors.

On this clone: What it recognizes is unknown.

The V end lost 4 bases, the J end lost 3 bases, and 11 bases lay between the germline ends. The length of the CDR3 is 13 residues. Germline values: CDR1 SGHNT, CDR2 YYREEE (reference sequence). PCR was performed using 60 Vbeta and 13 Jbeta primers. Clones were sequenced by immunoSEQ multiplex PCR, and TCRdb holds only the in-frame ones, with some missing. The sample has approximately 120,000 clones, roughly 79% seen once; the top ten hold roughly 8.2%. This receptor was identified in a woman between 45 and 65 years old in good health and CMV-seropositive. Sample: PBMCs. The chain carries TRBV5-4 and TRBJ2-7; a weak D match, TRBD2 (5 bases). The CDR3 sequence is CASSRERLYEQYF. The CDR3 nucleotides are TGTGCCAGCAGCAGGGAGCGCCTCTACGAGCAGTACTTC.